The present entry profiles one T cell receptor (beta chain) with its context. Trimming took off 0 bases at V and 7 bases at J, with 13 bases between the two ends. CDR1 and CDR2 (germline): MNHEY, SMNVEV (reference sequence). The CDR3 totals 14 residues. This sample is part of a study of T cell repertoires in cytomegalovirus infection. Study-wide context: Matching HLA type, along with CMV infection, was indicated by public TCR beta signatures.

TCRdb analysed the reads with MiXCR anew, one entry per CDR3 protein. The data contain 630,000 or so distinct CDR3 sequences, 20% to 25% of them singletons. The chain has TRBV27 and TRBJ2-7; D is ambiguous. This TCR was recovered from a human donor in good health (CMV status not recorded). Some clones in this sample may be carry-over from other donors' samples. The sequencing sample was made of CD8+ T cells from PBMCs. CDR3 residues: CASSLSIRPVEQYF. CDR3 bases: TGTGCCAGCAGTTTATCTATCCGGCCGGTGGAGCAGTACTTC.